Each of the 11 T cell receptor beta chains below was sequenced from the same sample in a study of OX40 agonist ivuxolimab in advanced cancers. The assay was immunoSEQ multiplex PCR, and TCRdb's table has in-frame clones only and misses some. The repertoire holds approximately 25,000 clones, with about 88% as singletons. Source: CD4+ or CD8+ T cells sorted from blood, taken in a trial of the OX40 agonist ivuxolimab. Receptors were obtained from an adult with an advanced solid tumor such as melanoma, head and neck, liver or kidney cancer.

This clone appeared a single time. CDR3 loop: CASSPPGLLNEQFF. The CDR3 bases are TGTGCCAGCTCACCACCGGGACTCCTCAATGAGCAGTTCTTC. This sequence joins TRBV18 and TRBJ2-1; D possibly corresponds to TRBD2 (6 bases). The CDR3 totals 14 residues. Germline CDR1 KGHSH, CDR2 LQKENI. Trimming took 0 bases from V and 6 from J, leaving 9 bases between them. The variable domain in full, completed from reference TRBV18 and TRBJ2-1, reads NAGVMQNPRHLVRRRGQEARLRCSPMKGHSHVYWYRQLPEEGLKFMVYLQKENIIDESGMPKERFSAEFPKEGPSILRIQQVVRGDSAAYFCASSPPGLLNEQFFGPGTRLTVL.

The table lists this clone with a few counts. V gene TRBV5-1 combines with J gene TRBJ1-2; D perhaps matches TRBD1 (5 bases). V lost 1 base to trimming and J lost 4 bases, with 14 bases between them. The CDR3 is 15 amino acids. Germline CDR1 reads SGHRS; CDR2 reads YFSETQ. The CDR3 region is CASSLWRDRSYGYTF. DNA of the CDR3: TGCGCCAGCAGCTTGTGGCGGGACCGAAGCTATGGCTACACCTTC.

The V call is TRBV4-1, the J call TRBJ2-7; 7 bases fit TRBD1. The CDR3 spans 11 residues. Germline V lookup: CDR1 MGHRA, CDR2 YSYEKL. J was trimmed by 7 bases and V by 4 bases; bases with no gene match: 1. CDR3: CASSRQGEQYF. CDR3 in DNA: TGCGCCAGCAGCCGACAGGGTGAGCAGTACTTC.

The chain employs TRBV5-4 and TRBJ2-1; D not certain. The germline gives CDR1 SGHNT, CDR2 YYREEE (reference sequence). Between the trimmed V and J ends, which lost 3 bases and 2 bases, there was a span of 12 bases. The CDR3 is 15 residues long. The CDR3 region has the DNA TGTGCCAGCAGCTCGAAAGGGTCGCCCTACAATGAGCAGTTCTTC. Translated, it gives CASSSKGSPYNEQFF.

The chain combines TRBV19 with TRBJ2-1, with TRBD2 matching over 7 bases. V was clipped by 8 bases and J by 9 bases; unmatched bases: 10. The CDR3 length is 13 residues. Per germline, CDR1 LNHDA and CDR2 SQIVND (reference sequence). The CDR3 nucleotides read TGTGCCAGTCGGGCTAGCGGTTACTTTGAGCAGTTCTTC. Amino acid sequence: CASRASGYFEQFF.

J is TRBJ2-7 and V is TRBV28; perhaps TRBD2 as D (5 bases). Trimming took off 10 bases at V and 2 bases at J, with 21 bases between the two ends. The CDR3 loop spans 15 amino acids. CDR1 MDHEN and CDR2 SYDVKM come from the germline V gene. The CDR3 DNA reads as TGTGCCACTCTTACCCCATTTCGGGAAACCTACGAGCAGTACTTC. Amino acid sequence: CATLTPFRETYEQYF.

The chain joins TRBV9 to TRBJ1-4; possible D gene TRBD1, 5 bases. The CDR3 contains 16 residues. Germline V gene lookup returns CDR1 SGDLS and CDR2 YYNGEE. Trimming cost V 0 bases and J 5 bases, with 14 bases left between them. The CDR3 loop is CASSVGGVARNEKLFF. In nucleotides, the CDR3 is TGTGCCAGCAGCGTAGGAGGGGTGGCTCGAAATGAAAAACTGTTTTTT.

The CDR3 here is CASSLRQGDGELFF. For the CDR3, the DNA is TGTGCCAGCAGCTTGCGGCAGGGGGACGGGGAGCTGTTTTTT. This chain joins TRBV13 and TRBJ2-2; TRBD1 agrees at 7 bases. The germline V gene encodes CDR1 PRHDT and CDR2 FYEKMQ (reference sequence). CDR3 length: 14 amino acids. With V trimmed by 3 bases and J by 7 bases, 5 bases remained unmatched. The variable domain in full, with the rest retrieved from reference TRBV13 and TRBJ2-2, is AAGVIQSPRHLIKEKRETATLKCYPIPRHDTVYWYQQGPGQDPQFLISFYEKMQSDKGSIPDRFSAQQFSDYHSELNMSSLELGDSALYFCASSLRQGDGELFFGEGSRLTVL.

The sample holds a few counts of this clone. The chain links TRBV13 to TRBJ2-7; the D gene is possibly TRBD1 (6 bases). The CDR3 covers 12 residues. Per the germline V gene, CDR1 is PRHDT and CDR2 is FYEKMQ (reference sequence). Trimming shortened V by 5 bases and J by 5 bases, and 10 bases separated the two germline ends. This CDR3 reads CASSTTGNEQYF. DNA for the CDR3: TGTGCCAGCAGCACCACAGGGAACGAGCAGTACTTC.

The genes are TRBV29-1 and TRBJ1-1; the match to TRBD1 covers 7 bases. This CDR3 is 12 amino acids long. V trimming: 6 bases; J trimming: 3 bases; junction bases outside the gene matches: 4. Germline lookup yields CDR1 SQVTM and CDR2 ANQGSEA. CDR3 sequence: CSVNTGDTEAFF. As DNA, the CDR3 is TGCAGCGTGAATACAGGGGACACTGAAGCTTTCTTT.

This chain links TRBV4-1 with TRBJ2-1, with 9 bases identical to TRBD1. Looked up from germline, CDR1 is MGHRA and CDR2 is YSYEKL. CDR3 length: 16 amino acids. J lost 12 bases, V lost 3 bases, and 15 bases had no gene match. CDR3 nucleotide sequence: TGCGCCAGCAGCCACCTTCCGGGACAGGGATTAATTGGGCAGTTCTTC. Protein sequence: CASSHLPGQGLIGQFF.